Here is one T cell receptor beta chain with its context. Antigen specificity is unknown. A read error may produce the germline difference seen at one junction end. CDR1 is SGHRS and CDR2 is YFSETQ in the germline V gene. The length of the CDR3 is 20 residues. The sample comes from a study of shared clonotypes between healthy human individuals. Regarding the study as a whole: Only blood underwent sampling, and tissue repertoires likely differ. What naive subsets generally showed was a larger estimated richness than memory subsets showed. Non-shared clonotypes were found to have lower generation probabilities than the clonotypes that were shared by all four of the sorted-subset donors.

Measured with immunoSEQ multiplex PCR; TCRdb has only the in-frame clones, and not every one. In the table there are approximately 2,300,000 clones, around 90% of which are singletons. This clonotype originated in a young man in good health. Some clones in this sample may be carry-over from other donors' samples. The specimen sequenced was naive CD4+ T cells from PBMCs. The subset: CD45RA+ positively selected. The J gene is TRBJ2-3, the V gene TRBV5-1, with TRBD2 matching over 12 bases. CDR3 coding DNA: TGCGCCAGCAGCTTGGCTGTGACTAGCGGGAGTAGGGGGAGCAAAGATACGCAGTATTTT. Translated: CASSLAVTSGSRGSKDTQYF.